The 21 T cell receptor beta chains below come from one sample, sequenced in a study of T cells in Graves' hyperthyroidism and ophthalmopathy (dated by TCRdb to about 2019). The library was generated by multiplex PCR. The data were produced on an Illumina HiSeq 2000. Amplification of TCR beta CDR3 regions was carried out from RNA transcripts. For the first round of RT-PCR on the TCR CDR3, the HTBI primer set was used together with the Qiagen OneStep RT-PCR kit. TCRdb reworked the public reads: Q25 trimming with fastp, MiXCR clone assembly, productive beta chains retained. Rows matching on CDR3 protein sequence are summarized as one entry with the most common DNA and genes. This sample comprises 450,000 to 700,000 distinct CDR3 sequences, about half of them detected only once. Around a fifth of the sample lies in the top ten. The specimen sequenced was peripheral blood or thyroid tissue (not recorded which). These TCRs come from an adult woman with Graves' disease, either hyperthyroidism or ophthalmopathy (not recorded which).

Of note for this clonotype: No conserved phenylalanine or tryptophan ends this CDR3, so it is likely a read error. The chain links TRBV25-1 to TRBJ2-7; TRBD1 matches 8 bases. Germline loops: CDR1 MGHDK, CDR2 SYGVNS. After removal of 6 bases from V and 7 bases from J, the junction contained 14 bases not matched to a gene. This CDR3 spans 15 amino acids. CDR3 DNA: TGTGCCAGCAGCTTTCCCGAGACAGGGGCCTCTGAGCAGTACCTC. Translated: CASSFPETGASEQYL.

At least ten counts were recorded for this clonotype. The rearrangement joins TRBV5-6 to TRBJ2-7; 8 nucleotides line up with TRBD1. The CDR3 runs 14 residues. Losses at the gene ends were 3 bases for V and 4 bases for J; bases not matched to a gene: 6. Germline V gene data show CDR1 as SGHDT and CDR2 as YYEEEE. The CDR3 spells CASSWGQGAYEQYF. DNA for the CDR3: TGTGCCAGCAGCTGGGGCCAGGGGGCATACGAGCAGTACTTC. Filled out from reference TRBV5-6 and TRBJ2-7, the complete variable domain reads DAGVTQSPTHLIKTRGQQVTLRCSPKSGHDTVSWYQQALGQGPQFIFQYYEEEERQRGNFPDRFSGHQFPNYSSELNVNALLLGDSALYLCASSWGQGAYEQYFGPGTRLTVT.

V and J are TRBV4-1 and TRBJ2-7; 7 bases map to TRBD2. The CDR3 runs 17 residues. Germline assignment: CDR1 MGHRA and CDR2 YSYEKL. V lost 4 bases and J lost 7; bases outside the gene matches: 19. The CDR3 DNA reads as TGCGCCAGCAGCCTCGGATTAGCAGGTCCCGCGGGGGATGAGCAGTACTTC. This encodes CASSLGLAGPAGDEQYF.

This clonotype was observed many times. An end of the junction differs from the germline gene, which may be a read error. The V and J genes are TRBV12-3 or TRBV12-4 and TRBJ1-1; 7 bases line up with TRBD1. The CDR3 runs to 14 residues. In DNA, the CDR3 is TGCGCCAGCAGCCCAAGACAGGGGAACACTGAAGCTTTCTTT. Its translation is CASSPRQGNTEAFF.

This clonotype was detected many times. The CDR3, as DNA: TGTGCCAGCAGCTTAAGCCGGGTCGCCGGGGAGCTGTTTTTT. Protein: CASSLSRVAGELFF. This chain uses TRBV11-2 with TRBJ2-2; D call uncertain. Trimming removed 2 bases at V and 6 bases at J, with 10 bases between. CDR3 length: 14 amino acids. Germline CDR1 and CDR2: SGHAT and FQNNGV.

The CDR3 loop is CSARVTGTEKLFF. The CDR3 nucleotides are TGCAGTGCTAGAGTGACAGGAACTGAAAAACTGTTTTTT. The rearrangement links TRBV20-1 to TRBJ1-4; possibly TRBD1 for D (6 bases). Germline V lookup: CDR1 DFQATT, CDR2 SNEGSKA (reference sequence). This CDR3 has 13 amino acids. V was pared by 1 base and J by 7 bases, with 10 bases between.

J is TRBJ2-2 and V is TRBV4-1, with a weak D call TRBD2 (7 bases). The CDR3 length is 16 residues. V was pared by 8 bases and J by 3 bases, with 19 bases between. The germline V gene encodes CDR1 MGHRA and CDR2 YSYEKL. CDR3 DNA sequence: TGCGCCAGCCATAAGGGGGGGAGCGGGTACACCGGGGAGCTGTTTTTT. It translates to CASHKGGSGYTGELFF.

This clonotype was observed many times. This chain links TRBV9 with TRBJ1-3, with D possibly TRBD1 on 5 matching bases. Germline-derived CDR1 and CDR2 are SGDLS and YYNGEE. V was clipped by 4 bases and J by 0 bases, with 11 bases between them. The CDR3 sequence is 15 residues long. The CDR3, as DNA: TGTGCCAGCAGCCCGGGGGGGGACTCTGGAAACACCATATATTTT. Its translation is CASSPGGDSGNTIYF.

This clonotype was detected ten times or more. The chain carries TRBV4-1 and TRBJ1-1; D gene unclear. CDR1 MGHRA and CDR2 YSYEKL come from the germline V gene. The V gene lost 6 bases and the J gene lost 1 base, with 12 bases spanning the gap. The CDR3 spans 14 residues. CDR3 protein: CASRMWGSNTEAFF. The CDR3 DNA sequence: TGCGCCAGCAGAATGTGGGGATCGAACACTGAAGCTTTCTTT.

This rearrangement joins TRBV2 to TRBJ2-5, with TRBD2 matching over 12 bases. Germline V lookup: CDR1 SNHLY, CDR2 FYNNEI. The CDR3 is 16 residues long. J gave up 4 bases and V 3 bases, and 6 bases lay outside the gene matches. The DNA for the CDR3 is TGTGCCAGCAGTGATAGGGCTAGCGGGAGGGTAGAGACCCAGTACTTC. This translates into CASSDRASGRVETQYF. Filled out from reference TRBV2 and TRBJ2-5, the complete variable domain reads EPEVTQTPSHQVTQMGQEVILRCVPISNHLYFYWYRQILGQKVEFLVSFYNNEISEKSEIFDDQFSVERPDGSNFTLKIRSTKLEDSAMYFCASSDRASGRVETQYFGPGTRLLVL.

This chain joins TRBV7-9 and TRBJ2-5; no clear D gene. The CDR3 spans 15 residues. Trimming left V 2 bases short and J 4 bases short, with 14 bases between. The V gene's germline CDR1 is SEHNR and CDR2 FQNEAQ (reference sequence). CDR3 nucleotides: TGTGCCAGCAGCTTATGGGCCCGCCGTGGAGAGACCCAGTACTTC. Translated: CASSLWARRGETQYF.

A word on this clonotype: The final CDR3 position lacks the conserved phenylalanine or tryptophan, pointing to a likely read error. The DNA is left out, because the CDR3 cannot be placed on it with certainty; the CDR3 is given as TCRdb lists it. J is TRBJ1-6 and V is TRBV12-3 or TRBV12-4. The CDR3 comprises 8 residues, both ends counted. CDR3 amino acids: CASSYSTP.

This rearrangement joins TRBV20-1 to TRBJ1-6; weak D call: TRBD1 (5 bases). The CDR3 has 14 amino acids. Germline V gives CDR1 DFQATT, CDR2 SNEGSKA (reference sequence). The V and J ends lost 6 bases and 10 bases respectively, with 19 bases between them. The chain's CDR3 is CSASARGEHSPLHF. As DNA, the CDR3 is TGCAGTGCCAGTGCGCGGGGGGAGCACTCACCCCTCCACTTT.

The gene calls are TRBV10-3 and TRBJ1-4; D might be TRBD1 (6 bases). Germline CDR1 reads ENHRY; CDR2 reads SYGVKD. This CDR3 region has 14 residues. V was cut by 3 bases and J by 6 bases, with 11 bases left in between. The CDR3 DNA sequence: TGTGCCATCAGTGACAGGGGTGGCCATGAAAAACTGTTTTTT. Translating gives CAISDRGGHEKLFF.

This clonotype was observed at least ten times. The chain links TRBV11-2 to TRBJ2-7, with a possible D match to TRBD1 (6 bases). Germline V gene sequence: CDR1 SGHAT, CDR2 FQNNGV. The CDR3 has 15 residues. Trimming took off 1 base at V and 0 bases at J, with 10 bases between the two ends. Here the CDR3 reads CASSLVGRGSYEQYF. The CDR3 bases are TGTGCCAGCAGCTTAGTCGGCAGGGGCTCCTACGAGCAGTACTTC.

With respect to this clonotype: Since a much larger clone is just one base distant, this may be a read error. The V call is TRBV12-3 or TRBV12-4, the J call TRBJ2-7; TRBD2 matches at 13 bases. This CDR3 has 16 amino acids. The CDR3 DNA sequence: TGTGCCAGCAGTTCTATTTGGACTAGCGGGAGTTACGGGCAGTACTTC. Translated: CASSSIWTSGSYGQYF.

This clonotype showed up just a few times. The chain combines TRBV7-4 with TRBJ2-7, with D unclear. V lost 6 bases and J 2 bases, leaving 14 bases between the germline ends. Germline assignment: CDR1 SGHVT and CDR2 SQSDAQ. This CDR3 comprises 14 residues. The CDR3, as DNA: TGTGCCAGCAGTCTTCTAGTTGACCCCTACGAGCAGTACTTC. Protein product: CASSLLVDPYEQYF. The variable domain in full, with the rest retrieved from reference TRBV7-4 and TRBJ2-7, is GAGVSQSPRYKVAKRGRDVALRCDSISGHVTLYWYRQTLGQGSEVLTYSQSDAQRDKSGRPSGRFSAERPERSVSTLKIQRTEQGDSAVYLCASSLLVDPYEQYFGPGTRLTVT.

This clonotype is a singleton in its sample. The chain combines TRBV24-1 with TRBJ1-3; D gene uncertain. The V end was cut by 3 bases, the J end by 2 bases, with 34 bases between. Germline loops: CDR1 KGHDR, CDR2 SFDVKD. The CDR3 runs to 23 residues. CDR3 in DNA: TGTGCCACCAGTGATCCCCTGTTTCCAGTCAGCTTAGGATTGCAGCTGACTGGAAACACCATATATTTT. This sequence encodes CATSDPLFPVSLGLQLTGNTIYF.

The genes are TRBV11-1 and TRBJ1-1; D ambiguous. Trimming cost V 5 bases and J 5 bases, with 18 bases left between them. Per the germline V gene, CDR1 is SGHAT and CDR2 is FQDESV (reference sequence). The CDR3 extends over 15 amino acids. The CDR3 reads CASSPRSFPGTEAFF. The CDR3, as DNA: TGTGCCAGCAGCCCGAGGTCTTTTCCGGGGACTGAAGCTTTCTTT.

The rearrangement uses TRBV11-1 and TRBJ2-7; D is perhaps TRBD2 (5 bases). Germline CDR1 SGHAT, CDR2 FQDESV (reference sequence). CDR3 size: 17 residues. V dropped 3 bases and J dropped 2 bases, with 20 bases sitting between them. The CDR3 bases are TGTGCCAGCAGCTTCGGGAATAAGGCTAGCTCAACCTACGAGCAGTACTTC. It specifies CASSFGNKASSTYEQYF.

This clonotype has a handful of counts. This rearrangement joins TRBV24-1 to TRBJ2-7; D gene uncertain. In germline, CDR1 is KGHDR, CDR2 SFDVKD. V gave up 2 bases and J gave up 6 bases, with 7 bases separating them. The CDR3 has 12 residues. The CDR3 sequence is CATSDSGSEQYF. The CDR3 nucleotides read TGTGCCACCAGTGATTCGGGCAGCGAGCAGTACTTC.